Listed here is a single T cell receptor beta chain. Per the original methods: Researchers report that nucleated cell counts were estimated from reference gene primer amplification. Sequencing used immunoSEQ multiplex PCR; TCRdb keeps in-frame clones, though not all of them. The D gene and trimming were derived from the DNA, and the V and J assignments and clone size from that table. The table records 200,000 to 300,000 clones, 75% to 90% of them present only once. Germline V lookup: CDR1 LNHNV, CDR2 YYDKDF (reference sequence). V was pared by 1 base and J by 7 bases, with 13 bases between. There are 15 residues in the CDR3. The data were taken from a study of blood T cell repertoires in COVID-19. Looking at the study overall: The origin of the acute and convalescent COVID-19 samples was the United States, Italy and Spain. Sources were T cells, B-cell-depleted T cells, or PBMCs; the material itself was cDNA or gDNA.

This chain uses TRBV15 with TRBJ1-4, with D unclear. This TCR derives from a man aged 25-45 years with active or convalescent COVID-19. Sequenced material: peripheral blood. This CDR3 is CATSRVQGLVEKLFF. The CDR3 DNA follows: TGTGCCACCAGCAGAGTCCAAGGACTCGTTGAAAAACTGTTTTTT.